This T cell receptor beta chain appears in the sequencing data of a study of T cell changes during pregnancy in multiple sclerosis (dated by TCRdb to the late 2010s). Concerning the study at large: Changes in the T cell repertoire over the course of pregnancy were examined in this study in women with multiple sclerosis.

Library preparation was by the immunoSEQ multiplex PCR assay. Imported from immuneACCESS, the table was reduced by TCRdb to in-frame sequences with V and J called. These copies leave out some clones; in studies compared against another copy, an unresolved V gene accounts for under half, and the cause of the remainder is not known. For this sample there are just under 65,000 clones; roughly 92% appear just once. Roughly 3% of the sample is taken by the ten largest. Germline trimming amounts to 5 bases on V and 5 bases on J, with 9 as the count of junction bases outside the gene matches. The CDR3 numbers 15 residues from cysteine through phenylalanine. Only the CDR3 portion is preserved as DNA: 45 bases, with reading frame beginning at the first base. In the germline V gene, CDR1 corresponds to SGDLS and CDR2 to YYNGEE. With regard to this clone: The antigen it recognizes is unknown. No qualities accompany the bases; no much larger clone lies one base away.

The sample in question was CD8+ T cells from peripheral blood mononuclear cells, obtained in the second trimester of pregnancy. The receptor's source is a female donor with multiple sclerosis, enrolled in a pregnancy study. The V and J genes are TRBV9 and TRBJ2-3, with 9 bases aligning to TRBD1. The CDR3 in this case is CASSATGGGKDTQYF. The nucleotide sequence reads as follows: TGTGCCAGCAGTGCGACAGGGGGTGGGAAAGATACGCAGTATTTT.